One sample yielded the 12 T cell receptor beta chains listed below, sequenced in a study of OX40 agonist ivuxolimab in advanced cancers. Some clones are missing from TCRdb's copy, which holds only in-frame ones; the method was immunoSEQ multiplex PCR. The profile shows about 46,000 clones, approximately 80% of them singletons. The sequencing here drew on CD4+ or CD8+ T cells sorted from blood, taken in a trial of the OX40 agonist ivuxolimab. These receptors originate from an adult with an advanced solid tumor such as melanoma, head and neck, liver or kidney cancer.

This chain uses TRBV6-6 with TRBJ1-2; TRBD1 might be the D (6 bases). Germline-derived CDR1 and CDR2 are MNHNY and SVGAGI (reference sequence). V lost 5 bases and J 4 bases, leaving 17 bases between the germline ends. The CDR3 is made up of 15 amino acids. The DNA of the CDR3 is TGTGCCAGCAGTCAGGGGCAGGGCGAGGTCTATGGCTACACCTTC. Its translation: CASSQGQGEVYGYTF.

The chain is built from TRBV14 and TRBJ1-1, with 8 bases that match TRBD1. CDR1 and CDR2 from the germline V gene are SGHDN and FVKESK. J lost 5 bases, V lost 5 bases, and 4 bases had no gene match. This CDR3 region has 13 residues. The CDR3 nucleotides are TGTGCCAGCAGCGCCTGGACAGGGACTGAAGCTTTCTTT. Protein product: CASSAWTGTEAFF. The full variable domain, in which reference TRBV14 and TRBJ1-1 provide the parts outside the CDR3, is EAGVTQFPSHSVIEKGQTVTLRCDPISGHDNLYWYRRVMGKEIKFLLHFVKESKQDESGMPNNRFLAERTGGTYSTLKVQPAELEDSGVYFCASSAWTGTEAFFGQGTRLTVV.

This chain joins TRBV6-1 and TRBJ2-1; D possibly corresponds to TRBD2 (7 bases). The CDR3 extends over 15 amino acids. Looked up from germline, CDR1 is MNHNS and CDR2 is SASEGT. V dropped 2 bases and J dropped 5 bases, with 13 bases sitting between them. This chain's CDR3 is CASSERGAYHNEQFF. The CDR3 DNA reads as TGTGCCAGCAGTGAACGGGGGGCGTATCACAATGAGCAGTTCTTC.

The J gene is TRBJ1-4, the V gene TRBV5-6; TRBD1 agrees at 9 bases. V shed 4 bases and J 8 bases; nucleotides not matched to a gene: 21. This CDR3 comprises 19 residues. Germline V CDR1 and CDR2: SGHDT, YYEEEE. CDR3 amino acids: CASSPSKDRGFLAVEKLFF. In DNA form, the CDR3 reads TGTGCCAGCAGCCCGTCTAAGGACAGGGGTTTTCTGGCGGTGGAAAAACTGTTTTTT.

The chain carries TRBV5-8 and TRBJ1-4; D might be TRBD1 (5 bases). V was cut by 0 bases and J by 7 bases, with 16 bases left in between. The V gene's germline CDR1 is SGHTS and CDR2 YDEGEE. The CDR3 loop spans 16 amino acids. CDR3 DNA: TGTGCCAGCAGCTTGGCCAAGGGGCCTAAAGGTGAAAAACTGTTTTTT. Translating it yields CASSLAKGPKGEKLFF. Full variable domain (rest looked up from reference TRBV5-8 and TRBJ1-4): EAGVTQSPTHLIKTRGQQATLRCSPISGHTSVYWYQQALGLGLQFLLWYDEGEERNRGNFPPRFSGRQFPNYSSELNVNALELEDSALYLCASSLAKGPKGEKLFFGSGTQLSVL.

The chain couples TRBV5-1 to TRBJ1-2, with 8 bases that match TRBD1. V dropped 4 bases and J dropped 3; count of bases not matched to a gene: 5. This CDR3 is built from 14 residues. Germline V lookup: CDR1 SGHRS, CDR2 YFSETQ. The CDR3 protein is CASSTGQAHYGYTF. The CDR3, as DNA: TGCGCCAGCAGCACGGGACAGGCTCACTATGGCTACACCTTC. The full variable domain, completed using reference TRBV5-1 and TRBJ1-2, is KAGVTQTPRYLIKTRGQQVTLSCSPISGHRSVSWYQQTPGQGLQFLFEYFSETQRNKGNFPGRFSGRQFSNSRSEMNVSTLELGDSALYLCASSTGQAHYGYTFGSGTRLTVV.

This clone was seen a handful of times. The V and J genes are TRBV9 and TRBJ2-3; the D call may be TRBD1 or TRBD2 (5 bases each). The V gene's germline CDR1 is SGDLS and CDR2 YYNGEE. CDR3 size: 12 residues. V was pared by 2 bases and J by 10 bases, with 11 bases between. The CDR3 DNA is TGTGCCAGCAGCGTCCCCATGGGGGCGCAGTATTTT. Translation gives CASSVPMGAQYF.

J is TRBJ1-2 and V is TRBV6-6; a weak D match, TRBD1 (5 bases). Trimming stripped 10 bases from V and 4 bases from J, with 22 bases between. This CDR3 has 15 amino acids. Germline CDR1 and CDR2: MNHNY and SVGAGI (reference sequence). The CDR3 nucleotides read TGTGCCACCCAGCCCGGGCAGGGTTATTCCTATGGCTACACCTTC. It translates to CATQPGQGYSYGYTF.

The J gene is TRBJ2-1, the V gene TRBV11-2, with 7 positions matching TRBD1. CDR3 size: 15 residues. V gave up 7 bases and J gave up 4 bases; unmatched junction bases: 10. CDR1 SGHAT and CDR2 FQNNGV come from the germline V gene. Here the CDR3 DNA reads TGTGCCAGCACCGCGGTCGGCAGGGGGTACAATGAGCAGTTCTTC. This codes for CASTAVGRGYNEQFF.

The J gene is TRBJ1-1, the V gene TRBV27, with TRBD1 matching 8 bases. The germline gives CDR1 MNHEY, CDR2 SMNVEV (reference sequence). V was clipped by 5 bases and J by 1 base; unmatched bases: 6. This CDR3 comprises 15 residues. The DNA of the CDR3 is TGTGCCAGCAGTGCACGACAGGGGAGGAACACTGAAGCTTTCTTT. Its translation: CASSARQGRNTEAFF.

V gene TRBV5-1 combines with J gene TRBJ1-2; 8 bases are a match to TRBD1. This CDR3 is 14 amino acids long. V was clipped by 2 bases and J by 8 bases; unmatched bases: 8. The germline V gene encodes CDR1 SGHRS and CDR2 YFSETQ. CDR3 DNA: TGCGCCAGCAGCTTCCCCGGACAGGGTGGCGGCTACACCTTC. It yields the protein CASSFPGQGGGYTF. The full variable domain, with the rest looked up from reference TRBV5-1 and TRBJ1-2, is KAGVTQTPRYLIKTRGQQVTLSCSPISGHRSVSWYQQTPGQGLQFLFEYFSETQRNKGNFPGRFSGRQFSNSRSEMNVSTLELGDSALYLCASSFPGQGGGYTFGSGTRLTVV.

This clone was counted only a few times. CDR3 in amino acids: CASSSRDRVGNSPLHF. The CDR3 DNA reads TGTGCCAGCAGCTCGCGCGACAGGGTTGGTAATTCACCCCTCCACTTT. V gene TRBV11-1 combines with J gene TRBJ1-6, with 7 nucleotides matching TRBD1. Germline CDR1 is SGHAT and CDR2 is FQDESV (reference sequence). The CDR3 length is 16 residues. The trim removed 4 bases at V and 6 bases at J, leaving 9 bases unmatched.